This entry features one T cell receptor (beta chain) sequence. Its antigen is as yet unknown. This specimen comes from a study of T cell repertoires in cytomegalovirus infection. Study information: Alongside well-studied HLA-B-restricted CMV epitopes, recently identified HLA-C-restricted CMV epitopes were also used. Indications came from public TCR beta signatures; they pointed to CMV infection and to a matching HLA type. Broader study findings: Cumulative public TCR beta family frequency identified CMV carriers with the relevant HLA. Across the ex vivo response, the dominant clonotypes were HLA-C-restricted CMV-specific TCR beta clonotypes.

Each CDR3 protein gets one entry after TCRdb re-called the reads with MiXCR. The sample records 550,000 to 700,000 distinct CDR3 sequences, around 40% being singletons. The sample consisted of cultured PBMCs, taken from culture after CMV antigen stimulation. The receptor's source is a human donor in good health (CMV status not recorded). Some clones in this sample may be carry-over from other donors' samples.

CDR3 in DNA: TGTGCCAGCAGCCGCCCCCTAGCGGAAGAGACCCAGTACTTC. It is translated as CASSRPLAEETQYF. This chain connects TRBV7-2 to TRBJ2-5; 7 positions match TRBD2. The germline CDR1 and CDR2 sequences are SGHTA and FQGNSA. V shed 5 bases and J 3 bases; nucleotides not matched to a gene: 6. The CDR3 spans 14 residues.